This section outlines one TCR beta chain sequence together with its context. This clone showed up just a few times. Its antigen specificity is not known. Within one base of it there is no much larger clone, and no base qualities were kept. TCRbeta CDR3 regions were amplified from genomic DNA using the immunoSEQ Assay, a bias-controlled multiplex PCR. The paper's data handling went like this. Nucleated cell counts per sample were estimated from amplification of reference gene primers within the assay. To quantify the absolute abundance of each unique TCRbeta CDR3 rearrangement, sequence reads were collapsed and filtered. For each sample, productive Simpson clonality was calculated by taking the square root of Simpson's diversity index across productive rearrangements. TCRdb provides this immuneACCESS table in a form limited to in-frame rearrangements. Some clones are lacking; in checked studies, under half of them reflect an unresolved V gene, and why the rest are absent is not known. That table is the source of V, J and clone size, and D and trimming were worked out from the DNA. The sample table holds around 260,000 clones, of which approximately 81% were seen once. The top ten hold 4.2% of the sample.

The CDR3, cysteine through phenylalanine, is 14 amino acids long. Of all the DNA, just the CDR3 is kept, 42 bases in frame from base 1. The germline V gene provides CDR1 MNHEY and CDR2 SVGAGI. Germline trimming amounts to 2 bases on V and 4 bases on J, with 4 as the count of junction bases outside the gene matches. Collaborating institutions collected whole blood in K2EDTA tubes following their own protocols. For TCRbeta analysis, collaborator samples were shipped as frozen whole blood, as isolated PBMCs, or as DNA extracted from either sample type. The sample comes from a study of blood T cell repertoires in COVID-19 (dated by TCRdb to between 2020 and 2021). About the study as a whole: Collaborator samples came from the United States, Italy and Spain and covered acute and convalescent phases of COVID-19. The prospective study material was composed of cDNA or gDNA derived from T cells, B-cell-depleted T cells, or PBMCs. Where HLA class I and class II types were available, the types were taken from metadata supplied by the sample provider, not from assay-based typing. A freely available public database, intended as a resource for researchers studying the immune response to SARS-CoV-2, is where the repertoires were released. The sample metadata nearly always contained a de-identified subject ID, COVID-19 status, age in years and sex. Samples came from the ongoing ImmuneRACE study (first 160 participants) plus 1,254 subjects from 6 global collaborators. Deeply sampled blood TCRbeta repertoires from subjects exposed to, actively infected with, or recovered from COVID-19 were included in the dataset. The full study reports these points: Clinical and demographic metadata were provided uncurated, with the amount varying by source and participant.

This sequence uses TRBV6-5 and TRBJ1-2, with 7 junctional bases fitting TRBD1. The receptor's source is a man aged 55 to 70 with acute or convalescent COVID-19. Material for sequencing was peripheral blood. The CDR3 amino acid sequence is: CASSYGGQPYGYTF. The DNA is TGTGCCAGCAGTTACGGGGGACAGCCCTATGGCTACACCTTC.